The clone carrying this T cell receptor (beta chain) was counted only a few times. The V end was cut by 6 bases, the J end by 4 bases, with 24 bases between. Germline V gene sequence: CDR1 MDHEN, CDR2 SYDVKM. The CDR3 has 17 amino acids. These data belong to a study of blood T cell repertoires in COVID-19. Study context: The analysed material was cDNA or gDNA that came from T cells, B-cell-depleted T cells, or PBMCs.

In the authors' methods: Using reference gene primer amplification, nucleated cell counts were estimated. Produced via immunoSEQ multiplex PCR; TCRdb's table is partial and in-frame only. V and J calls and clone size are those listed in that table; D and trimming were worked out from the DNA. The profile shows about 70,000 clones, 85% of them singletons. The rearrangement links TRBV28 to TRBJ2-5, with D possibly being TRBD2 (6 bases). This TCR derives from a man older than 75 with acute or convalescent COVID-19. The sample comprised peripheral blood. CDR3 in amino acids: CASSIAPGLILPETQYF. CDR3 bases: TGTGCCAGCAGCATCGCACCGGGACTTATCCTCCCAGAGACCCAGTACTTC. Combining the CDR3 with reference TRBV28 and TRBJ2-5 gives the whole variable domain DVKVTQSSRYLVKRTGEKVFLECVQDMDHENMFWYRQDPGLGLRLIYFSYDVKMKEKGDIPEGYSVSREKKERFSLILESASTNQTSMYLCASSIAPGLILPETQYFGPGTRLLVL.